This TCR beta chain was documented in a study of OX40 agonist ivuxolimab in advanced cancers. Study in general: It was permissible to have had prior anti-PD-1, anti-PD-L1 or anti-CTLA-4 therapy, and over 35% had some.

Here immunoSEQ multiplex PCR was the method, and the copy in TCRdb shows in-frame clones only, minus some. The table includes approximately 81,000 clones, approximately 90% detected once. The CDR3 contains 15 residues. Germline V gene sequence: CDR1 LNHDA, CDR2 SQIVND (reference sequence). Trimming took off 1 base at V and 6 bases at J, with 13 bases between the two ends. The chain is built from TRBV19 and TRBJ1-5; the D is unclear. The TCR sequence derives from an adult with an advanced solid tumor such as melanoma, head and neck, liver or kidney cancer. The starting material was CD4+ or CD8+ T cells sorted from blood, obtained in a trial of the OX40 agonist ivuxolimab. The CDR3 bases are TGTGCCAGTAGTATAGCTAGGGAGGCGCGTCAGCCCCAGCATTTT. Amino acids: CASSIAREARQPQHF.